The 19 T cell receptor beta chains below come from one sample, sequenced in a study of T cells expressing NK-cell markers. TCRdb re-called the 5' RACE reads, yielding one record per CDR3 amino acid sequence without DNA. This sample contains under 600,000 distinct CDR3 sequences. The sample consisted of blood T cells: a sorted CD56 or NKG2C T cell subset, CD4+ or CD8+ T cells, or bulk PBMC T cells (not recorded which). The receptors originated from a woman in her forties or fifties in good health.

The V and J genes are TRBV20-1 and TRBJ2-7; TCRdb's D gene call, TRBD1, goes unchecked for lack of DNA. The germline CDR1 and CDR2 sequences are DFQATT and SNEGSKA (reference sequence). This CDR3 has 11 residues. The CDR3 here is CSAPTGYEQYF.

CDR3: CARATSGDYEQYF. The V call is TRBV19, the J call TRBJ2-7; TCRdb reports TRBD2, a call that lacks DNA to check it against. Germline assignment: CDR1 LNHDA and CDR2 SQIVND (reference sequence). CDR3 length equals 13 residues.

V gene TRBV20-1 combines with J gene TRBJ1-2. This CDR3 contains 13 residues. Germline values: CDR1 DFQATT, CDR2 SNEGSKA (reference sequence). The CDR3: CSARVLGNYGYTF.

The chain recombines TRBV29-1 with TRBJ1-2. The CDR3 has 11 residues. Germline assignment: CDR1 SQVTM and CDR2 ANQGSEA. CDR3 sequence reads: CSVGSLWGYTF.

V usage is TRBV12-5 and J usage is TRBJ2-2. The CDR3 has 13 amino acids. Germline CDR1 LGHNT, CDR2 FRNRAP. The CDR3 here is CASALSTTGELFF.

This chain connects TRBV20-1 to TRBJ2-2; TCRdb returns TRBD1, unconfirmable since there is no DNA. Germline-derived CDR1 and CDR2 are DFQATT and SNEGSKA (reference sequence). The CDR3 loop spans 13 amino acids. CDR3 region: CSAVGQGTGELFF.

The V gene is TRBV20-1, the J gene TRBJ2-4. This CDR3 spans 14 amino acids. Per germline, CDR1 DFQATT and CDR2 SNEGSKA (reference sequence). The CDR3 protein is CSAPNKAAKNIQYF.

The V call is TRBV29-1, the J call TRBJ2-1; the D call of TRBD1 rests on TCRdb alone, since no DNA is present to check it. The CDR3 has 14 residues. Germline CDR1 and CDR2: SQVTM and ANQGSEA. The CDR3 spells CSVRQTGSYNEQFF.

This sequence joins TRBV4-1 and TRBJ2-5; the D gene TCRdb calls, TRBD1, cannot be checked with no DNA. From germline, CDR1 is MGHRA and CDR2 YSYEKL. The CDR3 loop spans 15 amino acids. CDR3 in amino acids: CASSQVPGQGFPQYF.

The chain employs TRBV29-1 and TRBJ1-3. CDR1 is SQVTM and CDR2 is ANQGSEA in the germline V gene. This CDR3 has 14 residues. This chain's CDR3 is CSVVVGSSGNTIYF.

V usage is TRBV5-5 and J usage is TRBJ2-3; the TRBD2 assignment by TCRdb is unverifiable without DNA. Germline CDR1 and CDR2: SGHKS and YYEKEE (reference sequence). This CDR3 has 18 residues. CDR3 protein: CASSFRLAGGHLTDTQYF.

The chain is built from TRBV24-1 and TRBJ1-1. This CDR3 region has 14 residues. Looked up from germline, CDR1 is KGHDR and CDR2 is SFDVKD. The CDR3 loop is CATSDPQFGTEAFF.

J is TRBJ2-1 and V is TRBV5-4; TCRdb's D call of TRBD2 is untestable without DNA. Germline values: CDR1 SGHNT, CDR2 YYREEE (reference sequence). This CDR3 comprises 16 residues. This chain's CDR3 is CASSLVWTSGRLEQFF.

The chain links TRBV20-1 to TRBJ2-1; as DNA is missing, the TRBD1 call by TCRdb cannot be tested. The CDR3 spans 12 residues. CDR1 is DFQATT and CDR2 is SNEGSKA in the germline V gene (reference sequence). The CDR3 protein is CSARTQGVGQFF.

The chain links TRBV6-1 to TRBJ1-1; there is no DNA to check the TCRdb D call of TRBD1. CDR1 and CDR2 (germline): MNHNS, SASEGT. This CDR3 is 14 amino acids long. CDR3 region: CASSRTGWGTEAFF.

Here the CDR3 reads CASSLSGRYTEAFF. The J gene is TRBJ1-1, the V gene TRBV7-9. The CDR3 contains 14 residues. Germline loops: CDR1 SEHNR, CDR2 FQNEAQ (reference sequence).

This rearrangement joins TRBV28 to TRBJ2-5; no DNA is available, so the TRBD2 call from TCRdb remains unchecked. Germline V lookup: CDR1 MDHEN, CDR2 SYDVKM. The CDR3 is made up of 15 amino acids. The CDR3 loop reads CASSWVSGRQETQYF.

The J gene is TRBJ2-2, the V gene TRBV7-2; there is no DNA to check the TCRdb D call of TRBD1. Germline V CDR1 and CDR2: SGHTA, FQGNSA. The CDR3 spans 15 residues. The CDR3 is CASSLRQASPGELFF.

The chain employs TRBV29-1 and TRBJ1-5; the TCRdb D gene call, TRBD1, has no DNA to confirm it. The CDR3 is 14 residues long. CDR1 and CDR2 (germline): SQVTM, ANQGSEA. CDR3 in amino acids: CSVDVGDSNQPQHF.